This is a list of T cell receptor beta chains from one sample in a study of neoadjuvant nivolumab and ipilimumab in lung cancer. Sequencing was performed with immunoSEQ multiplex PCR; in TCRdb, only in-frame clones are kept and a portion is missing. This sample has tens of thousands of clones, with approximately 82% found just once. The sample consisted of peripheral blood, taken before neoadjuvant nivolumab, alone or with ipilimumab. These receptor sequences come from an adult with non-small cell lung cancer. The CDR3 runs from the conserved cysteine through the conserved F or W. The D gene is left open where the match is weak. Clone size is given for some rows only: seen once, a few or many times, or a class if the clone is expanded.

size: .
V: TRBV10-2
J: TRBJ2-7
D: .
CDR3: CASSGTVDYEQYF
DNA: TGCGCCAGCAGTGGGACAGTAGACTACGAGCAGTACTTC

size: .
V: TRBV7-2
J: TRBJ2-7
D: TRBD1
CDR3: CASRQDRGFPYEQYF
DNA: TGTGCCAGCAGACAGGACAGGGGATTCCCCTACGAGCAGTACTTC

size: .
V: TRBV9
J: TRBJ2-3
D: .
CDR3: CASCLDSEYGTQYF
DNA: TGTGCCAGTTGCTTGGACAGTGAATATGGTACGCAGTATTTT

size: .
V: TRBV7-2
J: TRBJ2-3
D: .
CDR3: CASSLGTDTQYF
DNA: TGTGCCAGCAGCTTAGGGACAGATACGCAGTATTTT

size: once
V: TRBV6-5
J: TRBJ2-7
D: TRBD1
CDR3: CASRLTRGPYEQYF
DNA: TGTGCCAGCAGACTAACCAGGGGGCCCTACGAGCAGTACTTC

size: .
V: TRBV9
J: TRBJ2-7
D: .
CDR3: CASSVGVAHYEQYF
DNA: TGTGCCAGCAGCGTAGGGGTGGCACACTACGAGCAGTACTTC

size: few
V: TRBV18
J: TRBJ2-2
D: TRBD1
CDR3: CASSPRQGVTGELFF
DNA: TGTGCCAGCTCACCACGGCAGGGGGTCACCGGGGAGCTGTTTTTT

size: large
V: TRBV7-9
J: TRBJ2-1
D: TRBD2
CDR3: CASSSRTSGVNNEQFF
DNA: TGTGCCAGCAGCTCTCGGACTAGCGGAGTCAACAATGAGCAGTTCTTC

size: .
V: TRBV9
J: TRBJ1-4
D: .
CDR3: CASSVATAGDEKLFF
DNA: TGTGCCAGCAGCGTAGCAACAGCTGGAGATGAAAAACTGTTTTTT

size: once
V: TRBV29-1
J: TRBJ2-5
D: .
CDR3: CSTPLGGTGETQYF
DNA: TGCAGCACCCCCCTCGGGGGTACGGGAGAGACCCAGTACTTC

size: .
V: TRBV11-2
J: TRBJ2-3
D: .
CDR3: CASSFRESVTDTQYF
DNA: TGTGCCAGCAGCTTTAGGGAGAGTGTCACAGATACGCAGTATTTT

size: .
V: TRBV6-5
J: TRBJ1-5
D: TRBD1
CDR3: CASSSDRGSNQPQHF
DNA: TGTGCCAGCAGCTCGGACAGGGGTAGCAATCAGCCCCAGCATTTT

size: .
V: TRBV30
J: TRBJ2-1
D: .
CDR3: CAWSLSGLHNEQFF
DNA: TGTGCCTGGAGTTTGAGCGGCCTTCACAATGAGCAGTTCTTC

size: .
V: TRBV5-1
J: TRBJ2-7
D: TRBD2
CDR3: CASSLDELAASYEQYF
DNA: TGCGCCAGCAGCTTGGATGAACTAGCGGCTTCCTACGAGCAGTACTTC

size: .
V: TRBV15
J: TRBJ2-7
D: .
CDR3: CATSSRGGLGEQYF
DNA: TGTGCCACCAGCAGTAGGGGGGGCCTTGGAGAGCAGTACTTC

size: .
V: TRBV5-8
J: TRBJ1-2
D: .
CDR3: CASSLAPGGRNYGYTF
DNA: TGTGCCAGCAGCTTGGCCCCTGGAGGAAGAAACTATGGCTACACCTTC

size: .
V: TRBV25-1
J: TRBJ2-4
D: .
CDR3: CASSEYLGGGKNIQYF
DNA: TGTGCCAGCAGTGAATACCTCGGGGGAGGCAAAAACATTCAGTACTTC

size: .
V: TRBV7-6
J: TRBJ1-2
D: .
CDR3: CASSAGATANYGYTF
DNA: TGTGCCAGCAGCGCTGGGGCGACAGCTAACTATGGCTACACCTTC

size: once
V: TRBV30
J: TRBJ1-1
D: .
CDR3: CAWSVHGTEAFF
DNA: TGTGCCTGGAGTGTACATGGGACTGAAGCTTTCTTT

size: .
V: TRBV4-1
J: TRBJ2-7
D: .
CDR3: CASSQAIGPYEQYF
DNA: TGCGCCAGCAGCCAAGCTATCGGACCCTACGAGCAGTACTTC

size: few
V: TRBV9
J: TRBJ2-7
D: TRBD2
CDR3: CASSFKAGKTYEQYF
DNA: TGTGCCAGCAGCTTTAAAGCGGGAAAAACCTACGAGCAGTACTTC

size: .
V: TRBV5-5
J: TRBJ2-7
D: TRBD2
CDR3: CASTFTSGTYEQYF
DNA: TGTGCCAGCACCTTTACTAGCGGAACCTACGAGCAGTACTTC

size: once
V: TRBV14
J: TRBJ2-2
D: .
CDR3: CASSRQGFIGELFF
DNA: TGTGCCAGCAGCCGGCAGGGGTTCATCGGGGAGCTGTTTTTT

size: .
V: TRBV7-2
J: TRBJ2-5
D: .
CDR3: CASSLAQSGETQYF
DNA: TGTGCCAGCAGCTTAGCGCAGAGCGGTGAGACCCAGTACTTC

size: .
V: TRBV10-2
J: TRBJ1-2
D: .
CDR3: CASSGQENYGYTF
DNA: TGCGCCAGCAGTGGTCAAGAGAACTATGGCTACACCTTC

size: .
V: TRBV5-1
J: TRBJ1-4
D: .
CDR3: CASRLGARERNEKLFF
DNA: TGCGCCAGCAGGCTCGGGGCCCGGGAGCGTAATGAAAAACTGTTTTTT